This T cell receptor (beta chain) was sequenced in a study of blood T cell repertoires in COVID-19. Overall study context: Material from acute and convalescent COVID-19 was sourced from the United States, Italy and Spain.

Participant age was roughly 18 to 95 years, and participants resided in roughly 25 US areas. V gave up 4 bases and J gave up 3 bases; unmatched junction bases: 5. CDR1 and CDR2 from the germline V gene are KGHDR and SFDVKD. This CDR3 has 15 residues. Method: immunoSEQ multiplex PCR; TCRdb's copy keeps in-frame clones and lacks some. The repertoire includes about 270,000 clones, 88% of them detected once, and approximately 2% sits in the top ten. The TCR sequence derives from a woman aged 55 to 70 in a cohort exposed to, infected with or recovered from COVID-19 (not recorded which). The sequencing sample was made of PBMCs or T cells enriched from blood (not recorded which). J is TRBJ1-5 and V is TRBV24-1; 7 nucleotides agree with TRBD1. The CDR3 DNA is TGTGCCACCAGTGACTCTGACAGGGTCAATCAGCCCCAGCATTTT. Protein: CATSDSDRVNQPQHF.